The 4 T cell receptor beta chains in this list originate from one sample, sequenced in a study of T-cell reconstitution after alpha-beta-depleted transplantation in children. Using unique molecular identifiers, the investigators prepared the TCRbeta library. TCRdb processed the PCR reads anew with MiXCR; each CDR3 protein has one entry. This sample has approximately 350,000 distinct CDR3 sequences, with under 20% found just once. The sequencing here drew on PBMCs, mostly from graft donor cells, taken 360 days after TCRalphabeta/CD19-depleted stem cell transplant. These receptor sequences come from a male patient aged 2 to 10 who had a stem cell transplant for acute lymphoblastic leukemia, so the T cells may come from the graft donor.

The rearrangement joins TRBV9 to TRBJ2-5; D ambiguous. V lost 0 bases, J lost 1 base, and 13 bases lay in between. This CDR3 is built from 16 residues. Germline-derived CDR1 and CDR2 are SGDLS and YYNGEE. CDR3 DNA sequence: TGTGCCAGCAGCGTAGGGCTACCCGAAGGCCAAGAGACCCAGTACTTC. This encodes CASSVGLPEGQETQYF.

This chain connects TRBV9 to TRBJ1-2; D is ambiguous. Germline CDR1 SGDLS, CDR2 YYNGEE. Trimming removed 0 bases at V and 1 base at J, with 10 bases between. The CDR3 totals 15 residues. CDR3 nucleotides: TGTGCCAGCAGCGTAGCTACGGGGATTAACTATGGCTACACCTTC. Protein product: CASSVATGINYGYTF.

The chain combines TRBV6-5 with TRBJ1-2, with D possibly matching TRBD1 (6 bases). The CDR3 loop spans 14 amino acids. Germline V gives CDR1 MNHEY, CDR2 SVGAGI. V was pared by 0 bases and J by 3 bases, with 8 bases between. CDR3 region: CASSYSWTDYGYTF. CDR3 sequence (DNA): TGTGCCAGCAGTTACTCTTGGACAGACTATGGCTACACCTTC.

The rearrangement links TRBV7-6 to TRBJ2-3; D is unclear. The germline V and J ends were trimmed by 3 bases and 4 bases, with 8 bases remaining between them. The germline V gene encodes CDR1 SGHVS and CDR2 FNYEAQ. The CDR3 runs 13 residues. Here the CDR3 reads CASSLGRPDTQYF. The CDR3 DNA is TGTGCCAGCAGCTTGGGCCGACCAGATACGCAGTATTTT.